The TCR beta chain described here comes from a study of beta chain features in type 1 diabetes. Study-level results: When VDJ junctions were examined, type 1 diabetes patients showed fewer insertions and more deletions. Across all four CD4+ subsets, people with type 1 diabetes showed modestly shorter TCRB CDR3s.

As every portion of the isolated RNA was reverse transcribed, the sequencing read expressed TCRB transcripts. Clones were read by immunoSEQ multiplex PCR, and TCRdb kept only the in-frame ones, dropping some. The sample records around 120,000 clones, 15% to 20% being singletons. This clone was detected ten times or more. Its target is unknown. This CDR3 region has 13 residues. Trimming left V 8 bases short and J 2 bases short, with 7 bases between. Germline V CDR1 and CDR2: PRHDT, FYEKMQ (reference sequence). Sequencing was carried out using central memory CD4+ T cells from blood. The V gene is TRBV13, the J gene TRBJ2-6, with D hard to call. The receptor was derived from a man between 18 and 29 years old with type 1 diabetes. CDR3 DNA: TGTGCCAGCCGGAATACTGGGGCCAACGTCCTGACTTTC. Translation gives CASRNTGANVLTF.